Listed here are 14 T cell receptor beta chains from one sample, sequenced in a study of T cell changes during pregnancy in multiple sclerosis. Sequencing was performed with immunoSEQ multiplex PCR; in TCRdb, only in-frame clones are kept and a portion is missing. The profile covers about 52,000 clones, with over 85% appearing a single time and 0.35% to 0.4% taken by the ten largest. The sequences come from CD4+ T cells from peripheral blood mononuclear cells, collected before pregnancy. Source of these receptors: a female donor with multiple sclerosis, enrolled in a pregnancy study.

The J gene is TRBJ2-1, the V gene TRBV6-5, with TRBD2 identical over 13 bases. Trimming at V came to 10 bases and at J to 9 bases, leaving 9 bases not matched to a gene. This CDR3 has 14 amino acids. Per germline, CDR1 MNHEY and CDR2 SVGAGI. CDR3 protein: CATGRLAGGSEQFF. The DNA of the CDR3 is TGTGCCACCGGCAGACTAGCGGGAGGCAGTGAGCAGTTCTTC.

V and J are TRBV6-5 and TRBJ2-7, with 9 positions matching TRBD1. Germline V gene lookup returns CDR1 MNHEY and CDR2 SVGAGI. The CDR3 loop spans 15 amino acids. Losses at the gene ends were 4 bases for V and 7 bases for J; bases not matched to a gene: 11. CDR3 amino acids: CASSLDGTGLREQYF. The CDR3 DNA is TGTGCCAGCAGTTTGGACGGGACAGGGTTAAGGGAGCAGTACTTC.

The CDR3 nucleotides are TGCGCCAGCAGCTTCAAAGGGGGCACCGGGGAGCTGTTTTTT. This encodes CASSFKGGTGELFF. This sequence joins TRBV5-1 and TRBJ2-2, with a possible D match to TRBD1 (6 bases). The CDR3 is 14 residues long. Trimming removed 2 bases at V and 4 bases at J, with 9 bases between. Germline loops: CDR1 SGHRS, CDR2 YFSETQ.

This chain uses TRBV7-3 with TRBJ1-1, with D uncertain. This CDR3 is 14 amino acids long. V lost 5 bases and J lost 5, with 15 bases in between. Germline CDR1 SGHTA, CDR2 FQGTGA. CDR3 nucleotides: TGTGCCAGCAGCCGGATGGGGAGGGCGACTGAAGCTTTCTTT. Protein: CASSRMGRATEAFF.

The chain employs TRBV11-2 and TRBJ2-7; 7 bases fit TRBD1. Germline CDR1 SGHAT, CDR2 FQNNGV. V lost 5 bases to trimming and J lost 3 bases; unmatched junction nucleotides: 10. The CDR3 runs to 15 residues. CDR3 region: CASSPGTEIHYEQYF. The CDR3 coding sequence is TGTGCCAGCAGCCCAGGGACAGAGATTCACTACGAGCAGTACTTC.

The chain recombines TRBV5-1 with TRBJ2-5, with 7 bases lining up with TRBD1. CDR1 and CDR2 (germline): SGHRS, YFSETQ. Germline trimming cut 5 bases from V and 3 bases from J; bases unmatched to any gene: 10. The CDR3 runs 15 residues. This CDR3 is CASSLRQDRKETQYF. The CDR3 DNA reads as TGCGCCAGCAGTTTGAGGCAGGACAGGAAAGAGACCCAGTACTTC.

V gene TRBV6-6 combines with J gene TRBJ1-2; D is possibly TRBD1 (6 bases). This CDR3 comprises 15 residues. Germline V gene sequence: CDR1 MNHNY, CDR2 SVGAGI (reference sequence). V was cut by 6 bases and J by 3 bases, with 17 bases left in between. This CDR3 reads CASRGGGREDYGYTF. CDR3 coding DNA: TGTGCCAGCAGGGGGGGCGGGAGGGAAGACTATGGCTACACCTTC.

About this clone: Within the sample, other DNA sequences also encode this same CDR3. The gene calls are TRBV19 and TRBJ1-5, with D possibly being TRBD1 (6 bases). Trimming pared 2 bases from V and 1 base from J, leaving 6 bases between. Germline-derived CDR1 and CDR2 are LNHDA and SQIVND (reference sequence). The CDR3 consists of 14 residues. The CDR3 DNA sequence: TGTGCCAGTAGTATAACAGGGAGCAATCAGCCCCAGCATTTT. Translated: CASSITGSNQPQHF.

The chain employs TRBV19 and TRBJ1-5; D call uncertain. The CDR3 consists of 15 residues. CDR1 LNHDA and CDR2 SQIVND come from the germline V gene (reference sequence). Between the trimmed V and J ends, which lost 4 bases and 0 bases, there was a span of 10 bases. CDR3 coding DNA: TGTGCCAGTAGTAAGGCCGGGAATAGCAATCAGCCCCAGCATTTT. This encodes CASSKAGNSNQPQHF.

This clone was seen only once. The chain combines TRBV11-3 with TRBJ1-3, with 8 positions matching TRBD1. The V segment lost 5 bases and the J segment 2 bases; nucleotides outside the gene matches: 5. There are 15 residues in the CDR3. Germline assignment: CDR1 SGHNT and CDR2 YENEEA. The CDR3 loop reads CASSPGQGPGNTIYF. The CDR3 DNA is TGTGCCAGCAGCCCAGGACAGGGTCCTGGAAACACCATATATTTT.

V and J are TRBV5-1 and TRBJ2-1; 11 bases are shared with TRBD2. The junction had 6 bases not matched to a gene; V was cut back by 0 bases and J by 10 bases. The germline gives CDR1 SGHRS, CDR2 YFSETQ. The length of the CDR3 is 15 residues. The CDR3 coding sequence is TGCGCCAGCAGCTTGGGTAGCGGGGGGGTTCGGGAGCAGTTCTTC. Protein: CASSLGSGGVREQFF. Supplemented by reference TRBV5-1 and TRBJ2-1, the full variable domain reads KAGVTQTPRYLIKTRGQQVTLSCSPISGHRSVSWYQQTPGQGLQFLFEYFSETQRNKGNFPGRFSGRQFSNSRSEMNVSTLELGDSALYLCASSLGSGGVREQFFGPGTRLTVL.

The CDR3 loop is CASSSYRTYTQYF. DNA for the CDR3: TGTGCCAGCAGCTCCTACAGGACCTATACGCAGTATTTT. The chain has TRBV7-6 and TRBJ2-3; weak D call: TRBD1 (5 bases). The CDR3 length is 13 residues. V lost 4 bases, J lost 7 bases, and 12 bases lay in between. Germline V gene data show CDR1 as SGHVS and CDR2 as FNYEAQ.

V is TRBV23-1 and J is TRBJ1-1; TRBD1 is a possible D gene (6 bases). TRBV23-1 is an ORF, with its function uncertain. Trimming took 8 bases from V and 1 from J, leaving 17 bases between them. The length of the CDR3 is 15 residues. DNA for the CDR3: TGCGCCAGCCGACCTTCCCGGGACAAGAACACTGAAGCTTTCTTT. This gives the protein CASRPSRDKNTEAFF.

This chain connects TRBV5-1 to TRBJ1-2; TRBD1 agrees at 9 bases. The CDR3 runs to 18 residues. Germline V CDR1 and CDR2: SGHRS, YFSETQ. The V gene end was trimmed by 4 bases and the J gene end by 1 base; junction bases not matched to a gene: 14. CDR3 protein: CASSPRGQGQRDNYGYTF. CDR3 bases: TGCGCCAGCAGCCCACGAGGACAGGGGCAACGCGATAACTATGGCTACACCTTC.